Each of the 22 T cell receptor beta chains below was sequenced from the same sample in a study of blood T cell repertoires in COVID-19. Generated by immunoSEQ multiplex PCR, the TCRdb table keeps only in-frame clones and is missing some. The sample comprises some 180,000 clones, around 78% of which are singletons, and around 2.8% rests with the top ten. Input material: peripheral blood. The receptors come from a woman of 80 years or more with active or convalescent COVID-19.

The genes are TRBV27 and TRBJ2-5; TRBD1 might be the D (6 bases). V lost 6 bases and J 4 bases, leaving 15 bases between the germline ends. CDR1 and CDR2 from the germline V gene are MNHEY and SMNVEV (reference sequence). The CDR3 runs to 14 residues. The CDR3 is CASSSTGPIETQYF. The CDR3, as DNA: TGTGCCAGCAGCTCGACAGGACCCATAGAGACCCAGTACTTC.

The chain joins TRBV19 to TRBJ2-5; 9 bases align to TRBD1. Germline-derived CDR1 and CDR2 are LNHDA and SQIVND (reference sequence). V was pared by 4 bases and J by 7 bases, with 7 bases of the junction left unmatched. The CDR3 consists of 14 residues. The CDR3 spells CASSRGQGYGTQYF. The CDR3 DNA reads as TGTGCCAGTAGTAGGGGACAGGGATATGGGACCCAGTACTTC.

This chain uses TRBV9 with TRBJ2-5; 10 nucleotides align to TRBD1. V was clipped by 3 bases and J by 3 bases; unmatched bases: 5. Germline-derived CDR1 and CDR2 are SGDLS and YYNGEE. The CDR3 contains 15 residues. The CDR3 here is CASSGDRGLEETQYF. The CDR3 DNA reads TGTGCCAGCAGCGGAGACAGGGGGCTTGAAGAGACCCAGTACTTC.

The gene calls are TRBV2 and TRBJ1-2; D is perhaps TRBD1 (6 bases). V lost 7 bases and J 8 bases, leaving 14 bases between the germline ends. The CDR3 has 12 residues. Germline values: CDR1 SNHLY, CDR2 FYNNEI. CDR3 residues: CASTGGAQGYTF. Here the CDR3 DNA reads TGTGCCAGCACGGGGGGGGCCCAAGGCTACACCTTC.

The V call is TRBV10-3, the J call TRBJ1-3; weak D call: TRBD1 (5 bases). Germline lookup yields CDR1 ENHRY and CDR2 SYGVKD. Trimming removed 8 bases at V and 6 bases at J, with 20 bases between. The length of the CDR3 is 15 residues. The CDR3 sequence is CAIAEGVGGENTIYF. The CDR3 DNA follows: TGTGCCATCGCCGAGGGAGTTGGGGGGGAAAACACCATATATTTT.

This chain uses TRBV3-1 (or the pseudogene TRBV3-2) with TRBJ1-2; 8 bases align to TRBD1. In germline, CDR1 is LGHDT, CDR2 YNNKEL (reference sequence). After removal of 0 bases from V and 7 bases from J, the junction contained 7 bases not matched to a gene. This CDR3 contains 15 residues. The DNA of the CDR3 is TGTGCCAGCAGCCAAGAGAATCAGGGGGCGTCTGGCTACACCTTC. Translating it yields CASSQENQGASGYTF.

This clone was recorded a few times. The chain couples TRBV12-2 to TRBJ1-4; TRBD1 reflects the table's D call only, with no check against the DNA. TRBV12-2 is shown as a pseudogene. The CDR3 covers 17 residues. CDR3 bases: TGTGCAAGTCGCTTGGAAGGTGGGGAACAGGGTAATGAAAAACTGTTTTTT. Amino acids: CASRLEGGEQGNEKLFF.

This clone was found once. The chain is built from TRBV5-4 and TRBJ2-5, with 12 bases fitting TRBD1. The germline V gene encodes CDR1 SGHNT and CDR2 YYREEE (reference sequence). This CDR3 comprises 17 residues. V dropped 4 bases and J dropped 5; count of bases not matched to a gene: 12. CDR3: CASSPGTGGRIGETQYF. CDR3 nucleotide sequence: TGTGCCAGCAGCCCCGGGACAGGGGGCCGGATTGGGGAGACCCAGTACTTC.

V gene TRBV5-4 combines with J gene TRBJ2-1; D might be TRBD2 (5 bases). This CDR3 is built from 12 residues. The germline V gene has CDR1 SGHNT and CDR2 YYREEE (reference sequence). V lost 1 base, J lost 10 bases, and 9 bases lay in between. In DNA, the CDR3 is TGTGCCAGCAGCTTGTCGGCTAGCGAGCAGTTCTTC. Translation: CASSLSASEQFF.

This clone was observed a single time. V is TRBV6-5 and J is TRBJ1-2; D perhaps matches TRBD1 (6 bases). Germline V lookup: CDR1 MNHEY, CDR2 SVGAGI. This CDR3 has 14 amino acids. The V end was cut by 5 bases, the J end by 10 bases, with 20 bases between. The CDR3 protein is CASSTRNREFDYTF. The CDR3 DNA is TGTGCCAGCAGTACCCGGAACAGGGAATTTGACTACACCTTC.

This chain joins TRBV3-1 (or the pseudogene TRBV3-2) and TRBJ2-5, with TRBD2 matching 11 bases. Looked up from germline, CDR1 is LGHDT and CDR2 is YNNKEL (reference sequence). After removal of 6 bases from V and 3 bases from J, the junction contained 6 bases not matched to a gene. The CDR3 consists of 15 residues. The CDR3 sequence: CASRDSGGAKETQYF. The CDR3, as DNA: TGTGCCAGCAGAGATAGCGGGGGGGCCAAAGAGACCCAGTACTTC.

This chain links TRBV21-1 with TRBJ2-7; TRBD2, as called in the table, went unchecked against the DNA. TRBV21-1 is a pseudogene segment. This CDR3 is 21 amino acids long. The CDR3 region has the DNA TGTGCCAGCCCCCGCCTTAGCAGGATTCTAGCGGGGGGAGTGTCTACGGGAGAGCAGTACTTC. This codes for CASPRLSRILAGGVSTGEQYF.

The chain couples TRBV6-5 to TRBJ1-6; 7 bases are shared with TRBD1. The V segment lost 2 bases and the J segment 7 bases; nucleotides outside the gene matches: 5. Germline CDR1 reads MNHEY; CDR2 reads SVGAGI. This CDR3 contains 15 residues. CDR3 protein: CASSYEGAENSPLHF. CDR3 nucleotides: TGTGCCAGCAGTTACGAGGGGGCCGAGAATTCACCCCTCCACTTT.

The CDR3 DNA sequence: TGTGCCAGGACTACAGGGGCCCACAATGAGCAGTTCTTC. This translates into CARTTGAHNEQFF. The J gene is TRBJ2-1, the V gene TRBV2; 7 nucleotides agree with TRBD1. CDR1 is SNHLY, CDR2 FYNNEI, per germline. The J segment lost 5 bases and the V segment lost 9 bases, leaving 7 bases of the junction unmatched. This CDR3 region has 13 residues.

The chain employs TRBV28 and TRBJ1-5; TRBD1 might be the D (5 bases). V lost 6 bases and J lost 7, with 19 bases in between. This CDR3 has 15 amino acids. CDR1 is MDHEN and CDR2 is SYDVKM in the germline V gene. DNA of the CDR3: TGTGCCAGCAGCCGCCTCCTAGTCAGGGCCCAGCCCCAGCATTTT. Translation: CASSRLLVRAQPQHF. Full variable domain (remainder filled in from reference TRBV28 and TRBJ1-5): DVKVTQSSRYLVKRTGEKVFLECVQDMDHENMFWYRQDPGLGLRLIYFSYDVKMKEKGDIPEGYSVSREKKERFSLILESASTNQTSMYLCASSRLLVRAQPQHFGDGTRLSIL.

This sequence joins TRBV2 and TRBJ2-1; 10 bases agree with TRBD2. CDR1 SNHLY and CDR2 FYNNEI come from the germline V gene. V shed 6 bases and J 3 bases; nucleotides not matched to a gene: 5. The CDR3 has 15 amino acids. The CDR3 is CASRNSGGRYNEQFF. As DNA, the CDR3 is TGTGCCAGCAGGAATAGCGGGGGGCGCTACAATGAGCAGTTCTTC.

The chain uses TRBV5-6 and TRBJ2-1; TRBD1 agrees at 8 bases. The J segment lost 9 bases and the V segment lost 5 bases, leaving 25 bases of the junction unmatched. The CDR3 runs to 19 residues. The germline V gene has CDR1 SGHDT and CDR2 YYEEEE. The CDR3 protein is CASSVRTGWNILEDSEQFF. CDR3 bases: TGTGCCAGCAGTGTTAGGACAGGGTGGAATATCCTGGAGGATAGTGAGCAGTTCTTC.

The rearrangement links TRBV18 to TRBJ2-1; 9 bases are shared with TRBD2. Trimming removed 3 bases from V and 6 bases from J; junction bases left unmatched: 6. The CDR3 is 15 amino acids. The germline gives CDR1 KGHSH, CDR2 LQKENI. The CDR3 nucleotides read TGTGCCAGCTCACCGCCACTTAGCGGGGGCAATGAGCAGTTCTTC. The encoded protein is CASSPPLSGGNEQFF.

The table lists this clone with a count of one. This chain uses TRBV5-4 with TRBJ2-1; 11 bases fit TRBD2. Germline V gene sequence: CDR1 SGHNT, CDR2 YYREEE (reference sequence). The J segment lost 5 bases and the V segment lost 4 bases, leaving 5 bases of the junction unmatched. This CDR3 comprises 15 residues. CDR3 protein: CASSQRLAGHNEQFF. The CDR3, as DNA: TGTGCCAGCAGCCAAAGACTAGCGGGGCACAATGAGCAGTTCTTC.

The chain recombines TRBV5-1 with TRBJ1-2; 7 bases align to TRBD1. The V gene end was trimmed by 4 bases and the J gene end by 4 bases; junction bases not matched to a gene: 10. There are 15 residues in the CDR3. Germline CDR1 and CDR2: SGHRS and YFSETQ. The CDR3 region is CASSLSIGGGYGYTF. DNA of the CDR3: TGCGCCAGCAGCCTCAGCATAGGGGGCGGCTATGGCTACACCTTC.

Here the CDR3 DNA reads TGTGCCAGCAGCTTTAGGGTCGGGGAGCCCCAGCATTTT. This translates into CASSFRVGEPQHF. J is TRBJ1-5 and V is TRBV7-9; D ambiguous. Germline values: CDR1 SEHNR, CDR2 FQNEAQ (reference sequence). The CDR3 extends over 13 amino acids. V was shortened by 3 bases and J by 8 bases, with 11 bases between the two germline ends.

The V and J genes are TRBV19 and TRBJ2-7; D is unclear. CDR1 is LNHDA and CDR2 is SQIVND in the germline V gene (reference sequence). The CDR3 spans 14 residues. Trimming cost V 3 bases and J 0 bases, with 9 bases left between them. The CDR3 region is CASSIIASSYEQYF. The CDR3 coding sequence is TGTGCCAGTAGTATCATCGCCAGCTCCTACGAGCAGTACTTC.